This T cell receptor (beta chain) was documented in a study of blood T cell repertoires in COVID-19 (dated by TCRdb to about 2020). Regarding the research as a whole: Samples covering the acute and convalescent phases of COVID-19 were provided by collaborators in the United States, Italy and Spain. The prospective study material was composed of cDNA or gDNA derived from T cells, B-cell-depleted T cells, or PBMCs. Subjects who had been exposed to COVID-19, were actively infected with it, or had recovered from it provided the deeply sampled blood TCRbeta repertoires that made up the dataset. The repertoires were made available in a free public database intended to serve as a resource for research on the immune response to SARS-CoV-2. Samples were obtained from the ongoing ImmuneRACE study (first 160 participants) and from 1,254 subjects provided by 6 global collaborators. A de-identified subject ID, COVID-19 status, age in years and sex were almost always included in the sample metadata. HLA class I and class II types, where available, came from metadata supplied by the sample provider rather than from assay-based typing. General conclusions and limits of the study: Clinical and demographic metadata were provided uncurated, with the amount varying by source and participant.

TCRbeta CDR3 regions were amplified from genomic DNA using the immunoSEQ Assay, a bias-controlled multiplex PCR. Processing in the source paper ran as follows. The number of nucleated cells in each sample was estimated from the amplification of reference gene primers within the assay. To quantify the absolute abundance of each unique TCRbeta CDR3 rearrangement, sequence reads were collapsed and filtered. For each sample, productive Simpson clonality was calculated as the square root of Simpson's diversity index across productive rearrangements. Imported from immuneACCESS, the table was reduced by TCRdb to in-frame sequences with V and J called. These copies leave out some clones; in studies compared against another copy, an unresolved V gene accounts for under half, and the cause of the remainder is not known. That table is the source of V, J and clone size, and D and trimming were worked out from the DNA. The sample records a few hundred thousand clones, around 90% of which are singletons. The biggest ten clones account for about 0.6% of the sample.

As for this clone: Its recognized antigen is unknown. Base qualities are not provided; no much larger clone lies one nucleotide away.

Participants in the prospective study were enrolled through a virtual design, were aged about 18 to 90 years, and lived in 24 United States geographic areas. In the prospective study, participants were assigned to cohorts based on the clinical history participants reported in a screening survey and a study questionnaire. ImmuneRACE Cohort 3 recovered participants were defined by two consecutive negative NP/OP PCR tests, healthcare professional clearance, or symptom resolution. Each participant in the prospective study had whole blood, serum and a nasopharyngeal or oropharyngeal swab collected by mobile phlebotomists. Participants in the prospective study had the option to provide additional blood draws and questionnaires over a roughly two-month period. Before DNA extraction, blood samples from the prospective study were shipped at room temperature or frozen. The cysteine opens and the phenylalanine closes a CDR3 of 12 amino acids. Only the CDR3 region is kept as DNA, spanning 36 bases read in frame from base 1. Sequences SNHLY (CDR1) and FYNNEI (CDR2) are obtained from the germline V gene. V and J are trimmed by 6 bases and 12 bases, and the gene matches miss 7 bases of the junction.

This sequence uses TRBV2 and TRBJ1-4; 7 of the junction bases match TRBD1. Sequences were obtained from PBMCs or T cells enriched from blood (not recorded which). This sequence originates from a man aged 18 to 35 who had recovered from COVID-19. The CDR3 protein sequence reads: CASRSGTDELFF. The nucleotide sequence is TGTGCCAGCAGATCTGGGACAGACGAACTGTTTTTT.